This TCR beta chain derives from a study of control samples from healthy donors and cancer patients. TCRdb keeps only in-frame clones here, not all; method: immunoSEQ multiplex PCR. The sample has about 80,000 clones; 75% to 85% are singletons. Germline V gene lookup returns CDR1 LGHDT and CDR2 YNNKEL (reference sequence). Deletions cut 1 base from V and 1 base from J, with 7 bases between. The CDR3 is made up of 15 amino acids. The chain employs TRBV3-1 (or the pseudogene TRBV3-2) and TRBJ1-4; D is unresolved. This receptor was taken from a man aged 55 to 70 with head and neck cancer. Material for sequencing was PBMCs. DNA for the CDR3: TGTGCCAGCAGCCAAGGGACTGTAACTAATGAAAAACTGTTTTTT. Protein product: CASSQGTVTNEKLFF.